This T cell receptor beta chain comes out of a study of blood T cell repertoires in COVID-19. Only in-frame clones appear in the TCRdb table, and some are missing; sequencing was by immunoSEQ multiplex PCR. The data contain roughly 51,000 clones, around 86% of them seen just once; the ten biggest clones take up 6.5%. The CDR3 sequence is 13 residues long. V was shortened by 3 bases and J by 4 bases, with 6 bases between the two germline ends. The rearrangement uses TRBV12-3 or TRBV12-4 and TRBJ1-4; no reliable D call. The source material was peripheral blood. The sequence derives from a man between 45 and 60 years old with active COVID-19. The CDR3: CASSFGGNEKLFF. In DNA, the CDR3 is TGTGCCAGCAGTTTCGGTGGTAATGAAAAACTGTTTTTT.